These 15 T cell receptor beta chains originate from one sample sequenced in a study of OX40 agonist ivuxolimab in advanced cancers. Generated by immunoSEQ multiplex PCR, the TCRdb table keeps only in-frame clones and is missing some. The profile shows fewer than 85,000 clones, approximately 82% of them singletons. Sequences were derived from CD4+ or CD8+ T cells sorted from blood, sampled in a trial of the OX40 agonist ivuxolimab. The receptors come from an adult with an advanced solid tumor such as melanoma, head and neck, liver or kidney cancer.

The chain is built from TRBV7-2 and TRBJ1-2, with 7 bases fitting TRBD1. The V gene end was trimmed by 3 bases and the J gene end by 8 bases; junction bases not matched to a gene: 6. The CDR3 runs to 13 residues. CDR1 is SGHTA, CDR2 FQGNSA, per germline. CDR3 residues: CASSFDRAAGYTF. The DNA for the CDR3 is TGTGCCAGCAGCTTCGACAGGGCGGCCGGCTACACCTTC.

As to this clone: Other DNA sequences in the same sample also yield this CDR3. CDR3 in DNA: TGTGCCTGGAGTGTGCTGGCGGATTCACCCCTCCACTTT. It yields the protein CAWSVLADSPLHF. This chain connects TRBV30 to TRBJ1-6; D not certain. V was pared by 0 bases and J by 8 bases, with 8 bases between. The germline V gene has CDR1 GTSNPN and CDR2 SVGIG (reference sequence). This CDR3 is built from 13 residues.

In this sample, this clone turned up once. The V call is TRBV19, the J call TRBJ2-5; TRBD2 aligns across 8 bases. Looked up from germline, CDR1 is LNHDA and CDR2 is SQIVND (reference sequence). V shed 6 bases, J shed 1 base, and the junction held 7 bases outside the gene matches. CDR3 size: 15 residues. The CDR3 region has the DNA TGTGCCAGTAGGTCCGGGACTAGACGCCAAGAGACCCAGTACTTC. It translates to CASRSGTRRQETQYF.

In its sample, this clone was seen once. V gene TRBV7-9 combines with J gene TRBJ1-1; 8 nucleotides align to TRBD1. Germline CDR1 and CDR2: SEHNR and FQNEAQ (reference sequence). V shed 8 bases, J shed 5 bases, and the junction held 7 bases outside the gene matches. The CDR3 has 13 amino acids. CDR3 residues: CASRGDRSTEAFF. CDR3 nucleotide sequence: TGTGCCAGCCGCGGGGACAGGTCGACTGAAGCTTTCTTT.

The chain uses TRBV30 and TRBJ2-2; D is ambiguous. V was clipped by 2 bases and J by 6 bases, with 10 bases between them. The CDR3 loop spans 13 amino acids. CDR1 and CDR2 (germline): GTSNPN, SVGIG (reference sequence). CDR3 nucleotides: TGTGCCTGGAGTTCATCTTGGGCCGGGGAGCTGTTTTTT. Encoded protein: CAWSSSWAGELFF.

This clone occurred once. J is TRBJ1-4 and V is TRBV7-9; no definite D call. Germline CDR1 is SEHNR and CDR2 is FQNEAQ (reference sequence). The CDR3 is 14 amino acids. V gave up 6 bases and J gave up 0 bases, with 8 bases separating them. This CDR3 is CASSTGTTNEKLFF. The CDR3 DNA is TGTGCCAGCAGTACCGGGACAACTAATGAAAAACTGTTTTTT.

The rearrangement joins TRBV5-3 to TRBJ1-2, with 12 nucleotides matching TRBD1. TRBV5-3 is designated an ORF whose function remains uncertain. The CDR3 is 17 amino acids. V lost 4 bases to trimming and J lost 0 bases; unmatched junction nucleotides: 7. The CDR3, as DNA: TGTGCCAGAAGCACGGGACAGGGGGCATCTTCTAACTATGGCTACACCTTC. This codes for CARSTGQGASSNYGYTF.

Here the CDR3 DNA reads TGTGCCAGCAGGCTCCGGGGCTCCTACGAGCAGTACTTC. Its translation is CASRLRGSYEQYF. V usage is TRBV27 and J usage is TRBJ2-7; TRBD2 might be the D (5 bases). The CDR3 covers 13 residues. V was clipped by 6 bases and J by 0 bases, with 9 bases between them. CDR1 is MNHEY and CDR2 is SMNVEV in the germline V gene (reference sequence).

The rearrangement joins TRBV5-1 to TRBJ2-2, with TRBD2 identical over 7 bases. The CDR3 length is 16 residues. V shed 4 bases, J shed 1 base, and the junction held 7 bases outside the gene matches. Germline CDR1 reads SGHRS; CDR2 reads YFSETQ. CDR3 residues: CASSRTGGLNTGELFF. Written as DNA, the CDR3 is TGCGCCAGCAGCCGTACGGGGGGACTGAACACCGGGGAGCTGTTTTTT.

V usage is TRBV7-2 and J usage is TRBJ2-1; perhaps TRBD1 as D (5 bases). Germline assignment: CDR1 SGHTA and CDR2 FQGNSA. The V end was cut by 2 bases, the J end by 8 bases, with 16 bases between. The CDR3 is 15 residues long. The CDR3 region has the DNA TGTGCCAGCAGCTTAAAAGCGCAGGGCCCTGATGAGCAGTTCTTC. Amino acids: CASSLKAQGPDEQFF.

This clone was seen a handful of times. One end of the junction fails to match germline, which may point to a read error. V and J are TRBV7-2 and TRBJ1-5; perhaps TRBD1 as D (5 bases). Germline CDR1 is SGHTA and CDR2 is FQGNSA. The CDR3 has 13 residues. The CDR3 reads CASSSSPFRQRTF. CDR3 coding DNA: TGTGCCAGCAGCTCTTCCCCTTTTCGACAGCGGACTTTT.

The chain joins TRBV7-8 to TRBJ2-6; TRBD2 might be the D (6 bases). From germline, CDR1 is SGHVS and CDR2 FQNEAQ. The CDR3 runs to 15 residues. V shed 2 bases and J shed 2 bases, with 7 bases lying between them. The CDR3 nucleotides are TGTGCCAGCAGCTTAAGGAGGGCTGGGGCCAACGTCCTGACTTTC. This encodes CASSLRRAGANVLTF.

The J gene is TRBJ2-1, the V gene TRBV18; 8 bases line up with TRBD1. CDR1 is KGHSH, CDR2 LQKENI, per germline. This CDR3 is built from 14 residues. The V gene end was trimmed by 3 bases and the J gene end by 7 bases; junction bases not matched to a gene: 5. This CDR3 is CASSPQGADNEQFF. Here the CDR3 DNA reads TGTGCCAGCTCACCCCAGGGGGCAGATAATGAGCAGTTCTTC.

This rearrangement joins TRBV2 to TRBJ1-5; D is unresolved. This CDR3 spans 13 amino acids. V dropped 8 bases and J dropped 5 bases, with 13 bases sitting between them. Germline loops: CDR1 SNHLY, CDR2 FYNNEI. CDR3 bases: TGTGCCAGCTGGTGGTCGCCCGATCAGCCCCAGCATTTT. Protein product: CASWWSPDQPQHF.

The chain has TRBV5-5 and TRBJ1-5; weak D call: TRBD1 (6 bases). The CDR3 extends over 17 amino acids. Trimming left V 0 bases short and J 0 bases short, with 13 bases between. Germline CDR1 is SGHKS and CDR2 is YYEKEE (reference sequence). As DNA, the CDR3 is TGTGCCAGCAGCTTGGGGTTCAGGGGCCGTAGCAATCAGCCCCAGCATTTT. Protein product: CASSLGFRGRSNQPQHF.